These T cell receptor beta chains were read from a single sample in a study of OX40 agonist ivuxolimab in advanced cancers. Data came from immunoSEQ multiplex PCR; TCRdb stores just in-frame clones and leaves some out. The data show under 45,000 clones, with over 80% seen just once and 1.8% held by the top ten. The sample consisted of CD4+ or CD8+ T cells sorted from blood, taken in a trial of the OX40 agonist ivuxolimab. These receptors originate from an adult with an advanced solid tumor such as melanoma, head and neck, liver or kidney cancer. Both conserved end residues are part of each CDR3. Each record gives: J gene, CDR3 length, V gene, clone size, CDR3 protein. The size of a clone is reported for some rows only, either as once, few or many, or as a class for expanded clones.

j_call: TRBJ2-1
cdr3_length: 15
v_call: TRBV4-1
clone_size: -
cdr3_aa: CASSPRTGNNNEQFF

j_call: TRBJ1-1
cdr3_length: 14
v_call: TRBV9
clone_size: -
cdr3_aa: CASSVDYSNTEAFF

j_call: TRBJ1-3
cdr3_length: 16
v_call: TRBV4-1
clone_size: -
cdr3_aa: CASSSLGQATGNTIYF

j_call: TRBJ1-2
cdr3_length: 14
v_call: TRBV7-8
clone_size: -
cdr3_aa: CASSLVGEDYGYTF

j_call: TRBJ1-4
cdr3_length: 15
v_call: TRBV2
clone_size: -
cdr3_aa: CASRQTGGANEKLFF

j_call: TRBJ2-5
cdr3_length: 14
v_call: TRBV7-8
clone_size: -
cdr3_aa: CASSWGGVGETQYF

j_call: TRBJ2-3
cdr3_length: 13
v_call: TRBV18
clone_size: once
cdr3_aa: CASSPPSADTQYF

j_call: TRBJ2-7
cdr3_length: 16
v_call: TRBV5-5
clone_size: -
cdr3_aa: CASRSGQGAISYEQYF

j_call: TRBJ2-7
cdr3_length: 17
v_call: TRBV30
clone_size: -
cdr3_aa: CAWSPGVGLVWTYEQYF

j_call: TRBJ1-2
cdr3_length: 17
v_call: TRBV27
clone_size: -
cdr3_aa: CASSPSLGQGKSYGYTF

j_call: TRBJ2-5
cdr3_length: 13
v_call: TRBV6-5
clone_size: few
cdr3_aa: CASKGTGRETQYF

j_call: TRBJ2-7
cdr3_length: 14
v_call: TRBV7-2
clone_size: -
cdr3_aa: CASRQTGMSYEQYF

j_call: TRBJ1-4
cdr3_length: 15
v_call: TRBV6-5
clone_size: -
cdr3_aa: CASSYSRGQLEKLFF

j_call: TRBJ1-4
cdr3_length: 14
v_call: TRBV15
clone_size: -
cdr3_aa: CATSRGGPNEKLFF

j_call: TRBJ2-1
cdr3_length: 15
v_call: TRBV28
clone_size: few
cdr3_aa: CASSLTGTKRYEQFF

j_call: TRBJ1-2
cdr3_length: 14
v_call: TRBV6-5
clone_size: once
cdr3_aa: CASSYGLANYGYTF

j_call: TRBJ2-2
cdr3_length: 16
v_call: TRBV21-1
clone_size: -
cdr3_aa: CASSKVGGEGTGELFF

j_call: TRBJ2-1
cdr3_length: 16
v_call: TRBV19
clone_size: once
cdr3_aa: CASSIGNARPYNEQFF

j_call: TRBJ2-1
cdr3_length: 15
v_call: TRBV7-9
clone_size: -
cdr3_aa: CASSLGRGVDNEQFF

j_call: TRBJ2-2
cdr3_length: 13
v_call: TRBV6-5
clone_size: medium-sized
cdr3_aa: CASEGSVAGELFF

j_call: TRBJ2-7
cdr3_length: 20
v_call: TRBV2
clone_size: -
cdr3_aa: CASSDFPWGRSLQLSYEQYF

j_call: TRBJ2-5
cdr3_length: 13
v_call: TRBV18
clone_size: -
cdr3_aa: CASSRDWGETQYF

j_call: TRBJ2-3
cdr3_length: 13
v_call: TRBV5-1
clone_size: -
cdr3_aa: CASSRDSTDTQYF

j_call: TRBJ2-5
cdr3_length: 16
v_call: TRBV5-4
clone_size: once
cdr3_aa: CASSLGGTGIIETQYF

j_call: TRBJ1-2
cdr3_length: 14
v_call: TRBV29-1
clone_size: -
cdr3_aa: CSVEGYRVDYGYTF

j_call: TRBJ2-5
cdr3_length: 13
v_call: TRBV11-2
clone_size: -
cdr3_aa: CASSRERQETQYF